This entry lists 19 T cell receptor beta chains sequenced from one sample in a study of blood T cell repertoires in COVID-19. Profiled with immunoSEQ multiplex PCR; TCRdb holds only in-frame clones, not every one. The sample shows 20,000 to 25,000 clones, 85% to 90% of them seen only once. Sequencing was carried out using peripheral blood. The source is a man aged 50 to 59 with active COVID-19.

The V gene is TRBV4-1, the J gene TRBJ1-2, with D possibly matching TRBD1 (5 bases). The V and J ends lost 4 bases and 1 base respectively, with 13 bases between them. CDR3 length equals 15 residues. CDR1 and CDR2 (germline): MGHRA, YSYEKL. CDR3 region: CASSLTRQLNYGYTF. DNA for the CDR3: TGCGCCAGCAGCCTAACCCGACAGCTTAACTATGGCTACACCTTC.

The DNA of the CDR3 is TGTGCCAGCAGTTATAGGGGTGAGCAGTTCTTC. Its protein is CASSYRGEQFF. The chain links TRBV2 to TRBJ2-1; D may be TRBD1 (5 bases). This CDR3 is built from 11 residues. Trimming pared 5 bases from V and 9 bases from J, leaving 8 bases between. Germline V gives CDR1 SNHLY, CDR2 FYNNEI.

The chain carries TRBV7-9 and TRBJ2-7; TRBD2 agrees at 9 bases. V gave up 8 bases and J gave up 2 bases; unmatched junction bases: 4. Germline CDR1 is SEHNR and CDR2 is FQNEAQ (reference sequence). The CDR3 has 13 amino acids. The CDR3 sequence: CASGSSGAYEQYF. The CDR3 coding sequence is TGTGCCAGCGGATCTAGCGGGGCCTACGAGCAGTACTTC.

The chain carries TRBV6-6 and TRBJ1-5, with D possibly matching TRBD1 (6 bases). From germline, CDR1 is MNHNY and CDR2 SVGAGI (reference sequence). CDR3 size: 14 residues. The V end was cut by 6 bases, the J end by 7 bases, with 16 bases between. The CDR3 reads CASSEGQGVQPQHF. CDR3 DNA: TGTGCCAGCAGCGAGGGACAAGGGGTCCAGCCCCAGCATTTT.

This clone showed up just once. The CDR3 sequence: CASSSRVLRTEAFF. The CDR3 region has the DNA TGTGCCAGCAGTTCGAGGGTCCTGAGGACTGAAGCTTTCTTT. The chain carries TRBV6-2 or TRBV6-3 and TRBJ1-1; D not resolved. Germline-derived CDR1 and CDR2 are MNHEY and SVGEGT. With 4 bases removed from V and 5 bases from J, the gap between germline ends came to 14 bases. CDR3 length: 14 residues.

The chain employs TRBV2 and TRBJ2-7, with 7 bases fitting TRBD2. With V trimmed by 11 bases and J by 0 bases, 4 bases remained unmatched. The CDR3 is made up of 12 amino acids. Per the germline V gene, CDR1 is SNHLY and CDR2 is FYNNEI. The CDR3 DNA sequence: TGTGCCTGGGGGGACTACTCCTACGAGCAGTACTTC. Amino acids: CAWGDYSYEQYF.

J is TRBJ1-3 and V is TRBV6-1; D is unresolved. In germline, CDR1 is MNHNS, CDR2 SASEGT. This CDR3 region has 15 residues. Trimming shortened V by 1 base and J by 0 bases, and 7 bases separated the two germline ends. DNA of the CDR3: TGTGCCAGCAGTGAAGGGCAGTTCTCTGGAAACACCATATATTTT. It translates to CASSEGQFSGNTIYF.

This clone was seen a few times. The V call is TRBV4-1, the J call TRBJ2-7, with D tentatively TRBD2 (6 bases). Germline V gene lookup returns CDR1 MGHRA and CDR2 YSYEKL. Trimming pared 1 base from V and 2 bases from J, leaving 15 bases between. The CDR3 covers 16 residues. This CDR3 is CASSQVPPPGAYEQYF. Here the CDR3 DNA reads TGCGCCAGCAGCCAAGTCCCGCCCCCGGGGGCCTACGAGCAGTACTTC.

This chain joins TRBV4-3 and TRBJ2-7, with D possibly matching TRBD1 (5 bases). The ends were cut back, 4 bases at V and 6 bases at J, with 16 bases in the middle. Germline loops: CDR1 LGHNA, CDR2 YSLEER. The CDR3 spans 14 residues. Here the CDR3 reads CASSPGAGFGEQYF. Here the CDR3 DNA reads TGCGCCAGCAGCCCCGGCGCAGGGTTCGGCGAGCAGTACTTC.

J is TRBJ2-7 and V is TRBV5-6, with D maybe TRBD1 (6 bases). Germline V lookup: CDR1 SGHDT, CDR2 YYEEEE. Trimming took 4 bases from V and 3 from J, leaving 14 bases between them. This CDR3 is built from 14 residues. The CDR3 DNA sequence: TGTGCCAGCAGCCTCGGGACAAATGTCTACGAGCAGTACTTC. Translation gives CASSLGTNVYEQYF.

The V and J genes are TRBV7-2 and TRBJ1-1; tentative D call: TRBD1 (6 bases). The ends were cut back, 5 bases at V and 10 bases at J, with 20 bases in the middle. This CDR3 comprises 14 residues. The V gene's germline CDR1 is SGHTA and CDR2 FQGNSA. For the CDR3, the DNA is TGTGCCAGCAGCAGGGATATCGGGGTACAGGGAGCTTTCTTT. Amino acids: CASSRDIGVQGAFF.

The rearrangement uses TRBV7-2 and TRBJ2-3; 9 positions agree with TRBD2. The length of the CDR3 is 16 residues. J was trimmed by 4 bases and V by 1 base; bases with no gene match: 6. Germline V gene data show CDR1 as SGHTA and CDR2 as FQGNSA. The CDR3 sequence is CASSLVAGGGADTQYF. CDR3 nucleotide sequence: TGTGCCAGCAGCTTAGTCGCGGGGGGGGGAGCAGATACGCAGTATTTT.

This chain connects TRBV19 to TRBJ2-1, with D maybe TRBD2 (6 bases). The CDR3 is 14 amino acids. The germline V and J ends were trimmed by 1 base and 4 bases, with 8 bases remaining between them. Germline V gene data show CDR1 as LNHDA and CDR2 as SQIVND (reference sequence). CDR3 DNA sequence: TGTGCCAGTAGTATAGGGGGGACTTACAATGAGCAGTTCTTC. Protein product: CASSIGGTYNEQFF.

This chain joins TRBV21-1 and TRBJ1-1; the table's D call of TRBD1 was not tested on the DNA. TRBV21-1 is a pseudogene. CDR3 length: 14 amino acids. CDR3 coding DNA: TGTGCCAGCAGTCGGGACAGGGGAGGCACTGAAGCTTTCTTT. Protein: CASSRDRGGTEAFF.

This sequence joins TRBV11-2 and TRBJ2-1; weak D call: TRBD2 (6 bases). CDR3 length equals 15 residues. V lost 5 bases and J lost 3, with 14 bases in between. Per germline, CDR1 SGHAT and CDR2 FQNNGV. The CDR3 nucleotides read TGTGCCAGCAGCGCCGTGTGGGGGGTCTACAATGAGCAGTTCTTC. Protein: CASSAVWGVYNEQFF.

J is TRBJ2-7 and V is TRBV28, with 7 bases that match TRBD1. Germline values: CDR1 MDHEN, CDR2 SYDVKM. The CDR3 has 13 amino acids. V was clipped by 6 bases and J by 6 bases; unmatched bases: 8. CDR3 sequence: CASRVGTVSEQYF. The CDR3 nucleotides are TGTGCCAGCAGGGTCGGGACAGTCTCCGAGCAGTACTTC.

In its sample, this clone was seen a few times. The rearrangement uses TRBV7-8 and TRBJ1-5, with a possible D match to TRBD1 (6 bases). Trimming took off 5 bases at V and 4 bases at J, with 18 bases between the two ends. This CDR3 has 16 residues. Germline V gene data show CDR1 as SGHVS and CDR2 as FQNEAQ. CDR3 protein: CASSQRRTVSNQPQHF. Written as DNA, the CDR3 is TGTGCCAGCAGCCAGAGAAGGACAGTCAGTAATCAGCCCCAGCATTTT.

This clone was counted a few times. The chain combines TRBV7-9 with TRBJ1-4, with 10 positions matching TRBD1. With V trimmed by 4 bases and J by 8 bases, 7 bases remained unmatched. This CDR3 spans 15 amino acids. Germline V gene data show CDR1 as SEHNR and CDR2 as FQNEAQ (reference sequence). CDR3 sequence (DNA): TGTGCCAGCAGCTCCCGACAGGGGGCCCTGGAAAAACTGTTTTTT. Translating gives CASSSRQGALEKLFF.

The gene calls are TRBV30 and TRBJ1-3, with a weak D call TRBD1 (6 bases). Germline loops: CDR1 GTSNPN, CDR2 SVGIG (reference sequence). Between the trimmed V and J ends, which lost 2 bases and 2 bases, there was a span of 10 bases. The CDR3 is 14 residues long. The CDR3 reads CAWSPGDTGNTIYF. DNA for the CDR3: TGTGCCTGGAGTCCAGGGGACACTGGAAACACCATATATTTT.